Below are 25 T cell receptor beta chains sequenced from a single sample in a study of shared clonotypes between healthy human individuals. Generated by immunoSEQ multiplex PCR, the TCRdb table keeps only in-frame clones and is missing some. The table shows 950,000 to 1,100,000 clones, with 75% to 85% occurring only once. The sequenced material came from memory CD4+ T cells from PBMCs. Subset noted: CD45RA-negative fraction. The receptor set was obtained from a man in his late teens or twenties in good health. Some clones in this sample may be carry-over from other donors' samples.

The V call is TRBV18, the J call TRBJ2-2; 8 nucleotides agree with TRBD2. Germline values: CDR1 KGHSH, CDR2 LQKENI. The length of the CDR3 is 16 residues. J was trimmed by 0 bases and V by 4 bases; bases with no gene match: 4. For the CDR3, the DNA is TGTGCCAGCTCACACCTTAGCGGGACGAACACCGGGGAGCTGTTTTTT. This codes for CASSHLSGTNTGELFF.

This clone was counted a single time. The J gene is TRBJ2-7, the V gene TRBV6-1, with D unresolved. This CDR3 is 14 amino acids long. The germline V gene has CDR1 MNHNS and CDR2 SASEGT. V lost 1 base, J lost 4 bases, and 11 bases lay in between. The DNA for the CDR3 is TGTGCCAGCAGTGAAGACCAGGTTCGGTACGAGCAGTACTTC. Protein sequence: CASSEDQVRYEQYF.

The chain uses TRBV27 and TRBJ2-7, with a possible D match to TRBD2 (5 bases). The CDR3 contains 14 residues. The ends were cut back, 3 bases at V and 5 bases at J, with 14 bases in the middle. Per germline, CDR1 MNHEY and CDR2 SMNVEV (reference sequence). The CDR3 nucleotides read TGTGCCAGCAGTTTCTTCGGGATGCGCGACGAGCAGTACTTC. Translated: CASSFFGMRDEQYF.

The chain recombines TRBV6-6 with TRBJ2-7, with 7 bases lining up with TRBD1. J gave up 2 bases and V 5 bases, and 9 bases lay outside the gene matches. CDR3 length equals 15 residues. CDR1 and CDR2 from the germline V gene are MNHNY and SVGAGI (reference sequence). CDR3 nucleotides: TGTGCCAGCAGTAAGGGACAGACTACCGCCTACGAGCAGTACTTC. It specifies CASSKGQTTAYEQYF.

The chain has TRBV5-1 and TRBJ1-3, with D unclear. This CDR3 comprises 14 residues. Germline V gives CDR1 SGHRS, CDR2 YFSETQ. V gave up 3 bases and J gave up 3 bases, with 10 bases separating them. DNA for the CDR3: TGCGCCAGCAGCTACGGACGTGGTGGAAACACCATATATTTT. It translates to CASSYGRGGNTIYF. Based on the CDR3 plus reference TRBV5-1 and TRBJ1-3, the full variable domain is KAGVTQTPRYLIKTRGQQVTLSCSPISGHRSVSWYQQTPGQGLQFLFEYFSETQRNKGNFPGRFSGRQFSNSRSEMNVSTLELGDSALYLCASSYGRGGNTIYFGEGSWLTVV.

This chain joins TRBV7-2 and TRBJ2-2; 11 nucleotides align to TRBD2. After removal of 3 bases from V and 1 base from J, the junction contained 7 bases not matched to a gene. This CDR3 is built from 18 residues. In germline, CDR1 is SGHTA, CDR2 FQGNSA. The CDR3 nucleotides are TGTGCCAGCAGCTTCTTCGGACTAGCGGGTGGGAACACCGGGGAGCTGTTTTTT. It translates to CASSFFGLAGGNTGELFF.

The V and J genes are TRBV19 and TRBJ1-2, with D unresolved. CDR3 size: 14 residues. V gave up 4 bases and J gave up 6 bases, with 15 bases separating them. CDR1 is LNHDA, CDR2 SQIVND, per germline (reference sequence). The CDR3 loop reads CASSTIRPEDGYTF. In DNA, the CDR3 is TGTGCCAGTAGTACGATCCGACCCGAGGATGGCTACACCTTC.

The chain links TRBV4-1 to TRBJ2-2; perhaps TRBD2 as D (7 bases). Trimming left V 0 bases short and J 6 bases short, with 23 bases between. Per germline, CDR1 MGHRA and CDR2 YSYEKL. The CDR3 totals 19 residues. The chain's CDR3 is CASSQDRAGAKGSAGELFF. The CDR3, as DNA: TGCGCCAGCAGCCAAGATAGGGCGGGGGCGAAGGGGTCGGCCGGGGAGCTGTTTTTT.

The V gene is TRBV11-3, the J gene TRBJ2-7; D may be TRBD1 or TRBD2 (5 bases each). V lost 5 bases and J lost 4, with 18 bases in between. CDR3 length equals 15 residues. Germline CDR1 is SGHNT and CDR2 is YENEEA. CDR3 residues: CASSLLPTGGYEQYF. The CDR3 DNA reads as TGTGCCAGCAGCCTTCTCCCCACTGGGGGATACGAGCAGTACTTC. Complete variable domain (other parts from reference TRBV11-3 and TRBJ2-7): EAGVVQSPRYKIIEKKQPVAFWCNPISGHNTLYWYLQNLGQGPELLIRYENEEAVDDSQLPKDRFSAERLKGVDSTLKIQPAELGDSAVYLCASSLLPTGGYEQYFGPGTRLTVT.

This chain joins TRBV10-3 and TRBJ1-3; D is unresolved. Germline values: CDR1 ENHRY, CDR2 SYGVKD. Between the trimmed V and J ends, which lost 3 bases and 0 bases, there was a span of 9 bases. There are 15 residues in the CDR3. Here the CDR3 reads CAISDQTYSGNTIYF. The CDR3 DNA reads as TGTGCCATCAGTGACCAGACATACTCTGGAAACACCATATATTTT.

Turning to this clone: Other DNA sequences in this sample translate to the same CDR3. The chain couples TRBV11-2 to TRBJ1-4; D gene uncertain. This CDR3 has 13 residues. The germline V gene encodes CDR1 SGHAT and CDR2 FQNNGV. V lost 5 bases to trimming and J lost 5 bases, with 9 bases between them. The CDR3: CASSRDLNEKLFF. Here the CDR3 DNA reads TGTGCCAGCAGCCGGGATCTGAATGAAAAACTGTTTTTT.

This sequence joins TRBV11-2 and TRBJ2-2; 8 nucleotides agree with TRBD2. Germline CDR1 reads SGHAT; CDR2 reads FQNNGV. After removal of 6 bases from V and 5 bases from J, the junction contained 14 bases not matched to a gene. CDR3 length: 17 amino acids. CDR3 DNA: TGTGCCAGCAGAGTAACGGGAGGGGCCCCGTGGACCGGGGAGCTGTTTTTT. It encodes CASRVTGGAPWTGELFF.

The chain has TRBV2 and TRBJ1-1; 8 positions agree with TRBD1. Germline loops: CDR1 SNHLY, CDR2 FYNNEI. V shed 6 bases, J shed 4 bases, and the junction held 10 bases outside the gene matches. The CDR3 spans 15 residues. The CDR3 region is CASSFQQGVATEAFF. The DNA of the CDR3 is TGTGCCAGCAGCTTTCAACAGGGGGTCGCCACTGAAGCTTTCTTT.

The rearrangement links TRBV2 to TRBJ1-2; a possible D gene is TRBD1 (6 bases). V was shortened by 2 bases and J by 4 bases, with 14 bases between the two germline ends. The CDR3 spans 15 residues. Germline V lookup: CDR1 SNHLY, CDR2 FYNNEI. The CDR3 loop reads CASSERGAYAYGYTF. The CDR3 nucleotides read TGTGCCAGCAGTGAAAGGGGGGCTTATGCCTATGGCTACACCTTC. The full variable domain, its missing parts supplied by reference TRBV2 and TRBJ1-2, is EPEVTQTPSHQVTQMGQEVILRCVPISNHLYFYWYRQILGQKVEFLVSFYNNEISEKSEIFDDQFSVERPDGSNFTLKIRSTKLEDSAMYFCASSERGAYAYGYTFGSGTRLTVV.

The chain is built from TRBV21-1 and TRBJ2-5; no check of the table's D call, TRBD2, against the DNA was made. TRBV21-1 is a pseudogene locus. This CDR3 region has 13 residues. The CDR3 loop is CATLGTSCETQYF. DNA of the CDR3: TGTGCCACTCTCGGGACTAGCTGTGAGACCCAGTACTTC.

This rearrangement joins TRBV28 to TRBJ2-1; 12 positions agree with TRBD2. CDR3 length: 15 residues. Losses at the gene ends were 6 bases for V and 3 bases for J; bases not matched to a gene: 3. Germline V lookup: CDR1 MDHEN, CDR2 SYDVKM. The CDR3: CASRSSGRDYNEQFF. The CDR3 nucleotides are TGTGCCAGCAGGTCTAGCGGGAGGGACTACAATGAGCAGTTCTTC.

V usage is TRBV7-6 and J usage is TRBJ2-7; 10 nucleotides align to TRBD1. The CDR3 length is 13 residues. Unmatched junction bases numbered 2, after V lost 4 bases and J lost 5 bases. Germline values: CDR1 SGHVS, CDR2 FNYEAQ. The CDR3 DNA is TGTGCCAGCAGCTGGGACAGGGGTCACGAGCAGTACTTC. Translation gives CASSWDRGHEQYF. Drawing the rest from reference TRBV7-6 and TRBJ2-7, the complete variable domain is GAGVSQSPRYKVTKRGQDVALRCDPISGHVSLYWYRQALGQGPEFLTYFNYEAQQDKSGLPNDRFSAERPEGSISTLTIQRTEQRDSAMYRCASSWDRGHEQYFGPGTRLTVT.

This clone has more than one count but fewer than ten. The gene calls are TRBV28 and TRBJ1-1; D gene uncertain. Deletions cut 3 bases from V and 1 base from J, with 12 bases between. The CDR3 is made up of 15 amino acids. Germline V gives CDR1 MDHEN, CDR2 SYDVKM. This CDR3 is CASSFGMWANTEAFF. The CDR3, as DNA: TGTGCCAGCAGTTTTGGTATGTGGGCGAACACTGAAGCTTTCTTT.

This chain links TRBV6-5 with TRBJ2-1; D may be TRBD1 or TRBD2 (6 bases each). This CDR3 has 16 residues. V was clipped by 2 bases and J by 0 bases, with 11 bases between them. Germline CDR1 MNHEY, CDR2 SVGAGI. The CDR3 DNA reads TGTGCCAGCAGTTACCGCGGGACACGCTCCTACAATGAGCAGTTCTTC. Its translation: CASSYRGTRSYNEQFF.

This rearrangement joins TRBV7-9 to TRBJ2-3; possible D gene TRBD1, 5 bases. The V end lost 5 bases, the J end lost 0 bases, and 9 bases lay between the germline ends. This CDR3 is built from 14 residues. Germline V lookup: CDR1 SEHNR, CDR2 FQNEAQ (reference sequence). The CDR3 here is CASSQGRSTDTQYF. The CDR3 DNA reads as TGTGCCAGCAGCCAGGGCCGCAGCACAGATACGCAGTATTTT.

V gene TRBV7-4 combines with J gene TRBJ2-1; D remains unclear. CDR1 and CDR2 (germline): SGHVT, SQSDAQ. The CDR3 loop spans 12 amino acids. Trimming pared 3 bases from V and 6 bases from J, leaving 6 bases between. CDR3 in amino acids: CASSFWFNEQFF. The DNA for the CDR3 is TGTGCCAGCAGCTTCTGGTTCAATGAGCAGTTCTTC.

In DNA form, the CDR3 reads TGTGCCTGGAGTGCCATAGATAGTCAGGCGAACGAGCAGTACTTC. Translation gives CAWSAIDSQANEQYF. The chain carries TRBV30 and TRBJ2-7; no reliable D call. Germline V CDR1 and CDR2: GTSNPN, SVGIG (reference sequence). The CDR3 loop spans 15 amino acids. The V end lost 1 base, the J end lost 5 bases, and 18 bases lay between the germline ends.

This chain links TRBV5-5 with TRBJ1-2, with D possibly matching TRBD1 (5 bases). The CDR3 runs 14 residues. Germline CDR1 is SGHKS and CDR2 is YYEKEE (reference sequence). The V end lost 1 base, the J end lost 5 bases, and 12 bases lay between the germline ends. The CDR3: CASSLSTGTYGYTF. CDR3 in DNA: TGTGCCAGCAGCTTGTCCACCGGGACGTATGGCTACACCTTC.

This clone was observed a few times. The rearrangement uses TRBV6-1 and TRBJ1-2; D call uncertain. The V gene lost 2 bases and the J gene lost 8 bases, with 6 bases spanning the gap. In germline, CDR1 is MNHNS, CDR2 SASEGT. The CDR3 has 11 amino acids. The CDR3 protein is CASSEFRGYTF. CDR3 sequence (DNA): TGTGCCAGCAGTGAATTCCGGGGCTACACCTTC.

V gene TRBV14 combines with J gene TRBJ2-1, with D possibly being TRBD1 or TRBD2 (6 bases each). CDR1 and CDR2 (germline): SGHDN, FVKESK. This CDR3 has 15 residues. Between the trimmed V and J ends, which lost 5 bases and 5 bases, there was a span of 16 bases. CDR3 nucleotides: TGTGCCAGCAGCGAAATGGGGGGCAGACACAATGAGCAGTTCTTC. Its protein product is CASSEMGGRHNEQFF.